The clone carrying this TCR beta chain was seen at least ten times. Its antigen is unidentified. TCRdb reprocessed the reads with MiXCR, giving one entry per CDR3 protein. The sample comprises some 400,000 distinct CDR3 sequences, around a sixth of which are singletons, and roughly 8.7% rests with the top ten. This sample is drawn from a study of T cell repertoires in cytomegalovirus infection. In the study overall: It was the public TCR beta signatures that indicated both CMV infection and matching HLA type.

Broader study findings: The cumulative frequency of public TCR beta families distinguished individuals who carried CMV together with the relevant HLA. The ex vivo response showed dominance by HLA-C-restricted CMV-specific TCR beta clonotypes.

This CDR3 spans 12 amino acids. The germline gives CDR1 SGHTA, CDR2 FQGNSA. Trimming stripped 3 bases from V and 7 bases from J, with 9 bases between. The clonotype comes from a human donor in good health (CMV status not recorded). Some clones in this sample may be carry-over from other donors' samples. Sequencing input: PBMCs. This chain connects TRBV7-2 to TRBJ1-1; the D is unclear. The CDR3 bases are TGTGCCAGCAGCTTCAGACACAGTGAAGCTTTCTTT. Translated: CASSFRHSEAFF.